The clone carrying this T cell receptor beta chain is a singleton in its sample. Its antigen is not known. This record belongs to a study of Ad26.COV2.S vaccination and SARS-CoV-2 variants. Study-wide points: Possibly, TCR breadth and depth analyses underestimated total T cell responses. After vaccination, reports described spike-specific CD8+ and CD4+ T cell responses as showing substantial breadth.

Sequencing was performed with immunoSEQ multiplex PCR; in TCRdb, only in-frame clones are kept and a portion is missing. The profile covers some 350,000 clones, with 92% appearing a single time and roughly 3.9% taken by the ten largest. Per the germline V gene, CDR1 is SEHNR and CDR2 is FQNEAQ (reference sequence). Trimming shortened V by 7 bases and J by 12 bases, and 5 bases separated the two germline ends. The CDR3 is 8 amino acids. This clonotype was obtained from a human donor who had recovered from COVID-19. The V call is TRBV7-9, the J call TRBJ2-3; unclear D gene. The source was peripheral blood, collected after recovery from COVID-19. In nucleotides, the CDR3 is TGTGCCAGCACCTCCCAGTATTTT. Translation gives CASTSQYF.